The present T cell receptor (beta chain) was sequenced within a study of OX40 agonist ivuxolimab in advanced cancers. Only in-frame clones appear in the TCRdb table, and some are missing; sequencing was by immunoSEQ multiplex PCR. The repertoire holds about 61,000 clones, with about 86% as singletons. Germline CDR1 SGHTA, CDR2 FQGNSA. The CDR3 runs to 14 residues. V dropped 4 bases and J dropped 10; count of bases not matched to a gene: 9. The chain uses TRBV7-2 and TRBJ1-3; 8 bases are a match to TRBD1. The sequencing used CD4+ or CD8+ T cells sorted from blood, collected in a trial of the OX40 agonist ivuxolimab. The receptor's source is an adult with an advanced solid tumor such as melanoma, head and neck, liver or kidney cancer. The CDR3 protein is CASSSRTGQGTIYF. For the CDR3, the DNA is TGTGCCAGCAGCTCCCGGACAGGGCAAGGTACCATATATTTT.